Presented here are 20 T cell receptor beta chains from one specimen sequenced in a study of blood T cell repertoires in COVID-19. Sequencing used immunoSEQ multiplex PCR; TCRdb keeps in-frame clones, though not all of them. The repertoire holds about 210,000 clones, with around four fifths as singletons. Sequencing was carried out using peripheral blood. These receptors all stem from a woman in her 70s with COVID-19, enrolled during active disease.

This clone was counted a single time. This rearrangement joins TRBV18 to TRBJ1-2; D perhaps matches TRBD1 (6 bases). Trimming removed 1 base at V and 7 bases at J, with 13 bases between. Germline CDR1 KGHSH, CDR2 LQKENI. This CDR3 contains 14 residues. In nucleotides, the CDR3 is TGTGCCAGCTCACCACAGGCAGGGGTCTCTGGCTACACCTTC. Translation gives CASSPQAGVSGYTF.

This clone was picked up many times. J is TRBJ2-2 and V is TRBV3-1 (or the pseudogene TRBV3-2); 8 nucleotides align to TRBD1. The V gene's germline CDR1 is LGHDT and CDR2 YNNKEL (reference sequence). CDR3 length: 17 amino acids. With V trimmed by 2 bases and J by 6 bases, 11 bases remained unmatched. The CDR3 DNA reads as TGTGCCAGCAGCCAACAGGGGGCCTCGATTATAGCCGGGGAGCTGTTTTTT. This codes for CASSQQGASIIAGELFF.

V gene TRBV6-5 combines with J gene TRBJ1-1, with a possible D match to TRBD1 (6 bases). The germline V gene encodes CDR1 MNHEY and CDR2 SVGAGI. V was trimmed by 4 bases and J by 2 bases, leaving 14 bases between them. The CDR3 totals 15 residues. The CDR3 DNA reads as TGTGCCAGCAGTTTCTCAGGGGCCTCAAACACTGAAGCTTTCTTT. It is translated as CASSFSGASNTEAFF.

As to this clone: At one end, the junction sequence differs from germline, possibly due to a read error. The V call is TRBV2, the J call TRBJ1-5, with TRBD1 matching over 8 bases. Germline CDR1 and CDR2: SNHLY and FYNNEI. The CDR3 length is 17 residues. CDR3 protein: CASSEGQGAGDGQPQHF. CDR3 DNA sequence: TGTGCCAGCAGTGAAGGGCAGGGGGCGGGAGATGGGCAGCCTCAGCATTTT.

This clone was found a few times. The gene calls are TRBV5-5 and TRBJ2-5; 8 positions agree with TRBD2. J gave up 4 bases and V 4 bases, and 9 bases lay outside the gene matches. The CDR3 is 15 amino acids. The germline CDR1 and CDR2 sequences are SGHKS and YYEKEE (reference sequence). DNA of the CDR3: TGTGCCAGCAGCCCCAACGTAGCGGGGACAGAGACCCAGTACTTC. Amino acid sequence: CASSPNVAGTETQYF.

The chain's CDR3 is CASSLSSNWGQRNSPLHF. DNA for the CDR3: TGTGCCAGCAGCTTAAGCAGCAATTGGGGGCAGAGAAATTCACCCCTCCACTTT. The J gene is TRBJ1-6, the V gene TRBV7-2; a possible D gene is TRBD1 (6 bases). V shed 2 bases and J shed 7 bases, with 21 bases lying between them. Per the germline V gene, CDR1 is SGHTA and CDR2 is FQGNSA. There are 18 residues in the CDR3. Together with reference TRBV7-2 and TRBJ1-6, the CDR3 gives the full variable domain: GAGVSQSPSNKVTEKGKDVELRCDPISGHTALYWYRQSLGQGLEFLIYFQGNSAPDKSGLPSDRFSAERTGGSVSTLTIQRTQQEDSAVYLCASSLSSNWGQRNSPLHFGNGTRLTVT.

This clone appeared a single time. The rearrangement uses TRBV6-4 and TRBJ2-5; TRBD2 might be the D (6 bases). This CDR3 comprises 14 residues. V lost 3 bases to trimming and J lost 10 bases, with 18 bases between them. The germline V gene has CDR1 MRHNA and CDR2 SNTAGT. CDR3 DNA: TGTGCCAGCAGTGAAACCCTAGGCCGGGGGATCCAGTACTTC. It codes for CASSETLGRGIQYF.

This clone is a singleton in its sample. The genes are TRBV9 and TRBJ2-1; the match to TRBD2 covers 8 bases. Trimming at V came to 1 base and at J to 2 bases, leaving 2 bases not matched to a gene. The CDR3 has 15 amino acids. The germline gives CDR1 SGDLS, CDR2 YYNGEE. The CDR3 region is CASSVLAGTYNEQFF. The CDR3, as DNA: TGTGCCAGCAGCGTACTAGCGGGTACCTACAATGAGCAGTTCTTC.

V is TRBV1 and J is TRBJ2-3; the table's D gene call, TRBD2, was not cross checked with the DNA. TRBV1 is termed a pseudogene. The CDR3 consists of 15 residues. CDR3 bases: TGCACCAGCAGCCACAGACTGCGTGGTACAGATACGCAGTATTTT. Its protein is CTSSHRLRGTDTQYF.

The chain employs TRBV7-6 and TRBJ1-4; D might be TRBD1 (6 bases). V shed 5 bases and J shed 2 bases, with 12 bases lying between them. The CDR3 runs to 15 residues. Germline V gene data show CDR1 as SGHVS and CDR2 as FNYEAQ. Here the CDR3 DNA reads TGTGCCAGCAGCCTTCAAACAGGGACTAATGAAAAACTGTTTTTT. Its translation: CASSLQTGTNEKLFF. The full variable domain, in which reference TRBV7-6 and TRBJ1-4 provide the parts outside the CDR3, is GAGVSQSPRYKVTKRGQDVALRCDPISGHVSLYWYRQALGQGPEFLTYFNYEAQQDKSGLPNDRFSAERPEGSISTLTIQRTEQRDSAMYRCASSLQTGTNEKLFFGSGTQLSVL.

About this clone: At the DNA level, this CDR3 is encoded by other sequences in the same sample as well. The chain combines TRBV14 with TRBJ2-1, with TRBD2 identical over 7 bases. Germline CDR1 reads SGHDN; CDR2 reads FVKESK. The CDR3 sequence is 16 residues long. Losses at the gene ends were 3 bases for V and 0 bases for J; bases not matched to a gene: 5. Here the CDR3 DNA reads TGTGCCAGCAGCCAGTTACTAGCGAGCTCCTACAATGAGCAGTTCTTC. Translated: CASSQLLASSYNEQFF.

Comment on this clone: Additional DNA sequences in this sample encode the identical CDR3. The genes are TRBV6-2 or TRBV6-3 and TRBJ1-5; 8 bases map to TRBD1. The CDR3 totals 14 residues. Germline assignment: CDR1 MNHEY and CDR2 SVGEGT. J gave up 6 bases and V 4 bases, and 5 bases lay outside the gene matches. The CDR3 reads CASSSQGASQPQHF. The CDR3 nucleotides read TGTGCCAGCAGTTCCCAGGGGGCCAGTCAGCCCCAGCATTTT.

This clone was counted only a few times. The chain recombines TRBV27 with TRBJ2-7; 10 nucleotides align to TRBD1. Trimming cost V 3 bases and J 3 bases; bases outside gene matches: 5. This CDR3 comprises 15 residues. Germline-derived CDR1 and CDR2 are MNHEY and SMNVEV (reference sequence). In DNA, the CDR3 is TGTGCCAGCAGTTTTGACAGGGGGCGTCGCTACGAGCAGTACTTC. It yields the protein CASSFDRGRRYEQYF.

This chain connects TRBV18 to TRBJ1-2; no clear D. This CDR3 has 14 amino acids. V gave up 1 base and J gave up 4 bases, with 10 bases separating them. CDR1 KGHSH and CDR2 LQKENI come from the germline V gene. In DNA form, the CDR3 reads TGTGCCAGCTCACCACTCGGGAATGGCTATGGCTACACCTTC. Amino acids: CASSPLGNGYGYTF.

This chain connects TRBV18 to TRBJ1-1; D might be TRBD1 (5 bases). V lost 2 bases to trimming and J lost 5 bases, with 12 bases between them. The CDR3 contains 14 residues. The germline gives CDR1 KGHSH, CDR2 LQKENI. As DNA, the CDR3 is TGTGCCAGCTCACCAACCATCAAGGGGACTGAAGCTTTCTTT. The encoded protein is CASSPTIKGTEAFF. Drawing the rest from reference TRBV18 and TRBJ1-1, the complete variable domain is NAGVMQNPRHLVRRRGQEARLRCSPMKGHSHVYWYRQLPEEGLKFMVYLQKENIIDESGMPKERFSAEFPKEGPSILRIQQVVRGDSAAYFCASSPTIKGTEAFFGQGTRLTVV.

The table lists this clone with a few counts. This chain connects TRBV19 to TRBJ2-3, with a tentative D call TRBD2 (5 bases). The CDR3 totals 16 residues. V was cut by 5 bases and J by 0 bases, with 15 bases left in between. CDR1 is LNHDA, CDR2 SQIVND, per germline (reference sequence). Here the CDR3 reads CASSPGTRTSTDTQYF. The DNA for the CDR3 is TGTGCCAGTAGTCCGGGAACCCGCACGAGCACAGATACGCAGTATTTT.

V is TRBV3-1 (or the pseudogene TRBV3-2) and J is TRBJ1-1, with D tentatively TRBD1 (6 bases). V lost 4 bases and J lost 5, with 8 bases in between. This CDR3 has 12 amino acids. The germline CDR1 and CDR2 sequences are LGHDT and YNNKEL (reference sequence). CDR3: CASSRRGTEAFF. For the CDR3, the DNA is TGTGCCAGCAGCCGTAGGGGGACTGAAGCTTTCTTT.

On this clone itself: This specimen includes other DNA sequences encoding the same CDR3. The rearrangement joins TRBV9 to TRBJ2-5; 11 positions agree with TRBD2. The CDR3 has 16 residues. V was pared by 0 bases and J by 5 bases, with 6 bases of the junction left unmatched. In germline, CDR1 is SGDLS, CDR2 YYNGEE. CDR3 DNA: TGTGCCAGCAGCGTAGATAGCGGGAGGGTTTGGGAGACCCAGTACTTC. This encodes CASSVDSGRVWETQYF.

The chain recombines TRBV9 with TRBJ2-5, with 12 positions matching TRBD2. The V gene's germline CDR1 is SGDLS and CDR2 YYNGEE. Trimming took 0 bases from V and 2 from J; bases not matched to a gene: 2. The CDR3 sequence is 16 residues long. The DNA for the CDR3 is TGTGCCAGCAGCGTAGGGCTAGCGGGAGGGCAAGAGACCCAGTACTTC. Encoded protein: CASSVGLAGGQETQYF.

In its sample, this clone was seen a few times. The gene calls are TRBV7-9 and TRBJ1-1; possibly TRBD1 for D (6 bases). CDR3 size: 14 residues. V was pared by 5 bases and J by 5 bases, with 15 bases between. From germline, CDR1 is SEHNR and CDR2 FQNEAQ (reference sequence). The CDR3 is CASSRLRGKTEAFF. In DNA form, the CDR3 reads TGTGCCAGCAGCCGATTAAGGGGGAAGACTGAAGCTTTCTTT. Full variable domain (outside the CDR3, taken from reference TRBV7-9 and TRBJ1-1): DTGVSQNPRHKITKRGQNVTFRCDPISEHNRLYWYRQTLGQGPEFLTYFQNEAQLEKSRLLSDRFSAERPKGSFSTLEIQRTEQGDSAMYLCASSRLRGKTEAFFGQGTRLTVV.